Each of the 21 T cell receptor beta chains below was sequenced from the same sample in a study of low-dose radiotherapy and immunotherapy resistance in tumors. Time point given: after trial treatment. Described treatment: LDRT plus nivolumab, ipilimumab, low-dose cyclophosphamide and aspirin (RACIN trial). cDNA synthesis used a TRAV/TRBV-specific primer set for both chains. A constant-region primer paired with the V-primer adapter amplified TCRs over about 19 PCR cycles. TCRdb re-derived calls from the reads in MiXCR, one entry per CDR3 protein. The table shows 100,000 or so distinct CDR3 sequences, with less than 25% occurring only once. The material sequenced was PBMCs, taken after low-dose radiotherapy plus immunotherapy. The receptor set was obtained from a male donor with prostate cancer.

This clonotype was counted many times. The rearrangement joins TRBV3-1 to TRBJ2-7; TRBD1 matches 12 bases. The V gene's germline CDR1 is LGHDT and CDR2 YNNKEL (reference sequence). The CDR3 has 15 amino acids. With 0 bases clipped from V and 6 bases from J, the junction kept 3 bases outside the gene matches. CDR3 sequence: CASSQEWDRGREQYF. CDR3 DNA: TGTGCCAGCAGCCAAGAGTGGGACAGGGGGCGCGAGCAGTACTTC.

This clonotype appeared many times. This rearrangement joins TRBV11-2 to TRBJ2-7; maybe TRBD1 (6 bases). Germline V CDR1 and CDR2: SGHAT, FQNNGV. This CDR3 has 12 amino acids. V gave up 10 bases and J gave up 2 bases, with 12 bases separating them. CDR3 in DNA: TGTGCCACCCGGGACAACCCCTACGAGCAGTACTTC. Protein sequence: CATRDNPYEQYF.

This clonotype has at least ten counts. J is TRBJ2-2 and V is TRBV19; D unclear. The V gene lost 3 bases and the J gene lost 1 base, with 3 bases spanning the gap. From germline, CDR1 is LNHDA and CDR2 SQIVND (reference sequence). The CDR3 contains 13 residues. CDR3 sequence: CASSMGNTGELFF. The CDR3, as DNA: TGTGCCAGTAGTATGGGGAACACCGGGGAGCTGTTTTTT.

The chain has TRBV12-3 or TRBV12-4 and TRBJ2-4; 7 nucleotides agree with TRBD2. The V and J ends lost 1 base and 0 bases, in that order; junction bases with no gene match: 12. This CDR3 contains 19 residues. The CDR3 nucleotides are TGTGCCAGCAGTTTAGGGGTGCTAGCGGATACAATAGCCAAAAACATTCAGTACTTC. Translating gives CASSLGVLADTIAKNIQYF.

With regard to this clonotype: A far larger clone is just one base off, so this is likely a read error. The V call is TRBV6-1, the J call TRBJ2-3; no definite D call. In germline, CDR1 is MNHNS, CDR2 SASEGT. There are 13 residues in the CDR3. V shed 5 bases and J shed 7 bases, with 13 bases lying between them. In DNA, the CDR3 is TGTGCCAGCAGTTACTCGGCGGTCAATACGCAGTATTTT. Translation: CASSYSAVNTQYF.

In its sample, this clonotype was seen many times. J is TRBJ2-6 and V is TRBV2; tentative D call: TRBD1 (5 bases). The CDR3 has 14 amino acids. The V end was cut by 5 bases, the J end by 4 bases, with 9 bases between. The germline V gene has CDR1 SNHLY and CDR2 FYNNEI. The CDR3 is CASSPRVGANVLTF. The CDR3 region has the DNA TGTGCCAGCAGTCCCAGGGTCGGGGCCAACGTCCTGACTTTC.

This clonotype was counted at least ten times. The gene calls are TRBV4-2 and TRBJ2-1; 9 positions match TRBD1. The V and J ends lost 2 bases and 7 bases, in that order; junction bases with no gene match: 6. Germline V gene sequence: CDR1 LGHNA, CDR2 YNFKEQ. The CDR3 is made up of 15 amino acids. The CDR3 DNA sequence: TGTGCCAGCAGCCAACCCGGGACAGGGACAAATGAGCAGTTCTTC. This translates into CASSQPGTGTNEQFF.

This clonotype was found many times. V gene TRBV11-2 combines with J gene TRBJ1-1; 7 bases map to TRBD1. The trim removed 6 bases at V and 4 bases at J, leaving 11 bases unmatched. Germline V lookup: CDR1 SGHAT, CDR2 FQNNGV. There are 15 residues in the CDR3. CDR3: CASRPRQGGFTEAFF. In DNA, the CDR3 is TGTGCCAGCAGGCCGCGACAGGGAGGCTTCACTGAAGCTTTCTTT.

This clonotype was detected ten times or more. V is TRBV13 and J is TRBJ2-2; D is uncertain. Trimming removed 4 bases from V and 1 base from J, with 7 bases in between. CDR1 is PRHDT, CDR2 FYEKMQ, per germline (reference sequence). The CDR3 has 14 residues. For the CDR3, the DNA is TGTGCCAGCAGCTCGTTGGGGAACACCGGGGAGCTGTTTTTT. Amino acid sequence: CASSSLGNTGELFF.

This clonotype came up many times. CDR3 protein: CASSQGPDQPQHF. Here the CDR3 DNA reads TGTGCCAGCAGCCAAGGGCCAGATCAGCCCCAGCATTTT. The rearrangement uses TRBV3-1 and TRBJ1-5, with D hard to call. The CDR3 totals 13 residues. Trimming left V 1 base short and J 5 bases short, with 6 bases between. Germline-derived CDR1 and CDR2 are LGHDT and YNNKEL (reference sequence).

This clonotype was seen many times. The V gene is TRBV2, the J gene TRBJ2-7; unclear D gene. The CDR3 spans 15 residues. Germline assignment: CDR1 SNHLY and CDR2 FYNNEI. V lost 3 bases and J lost 7, with 19 bases in between. The CDR3 sequence is CASSDSRARLGEQYF. The CDR3 nucleotides are TGTGCCAGCAGTGATAGCAGAGCCCGTCTTGGAGAGCAGTACTTC.

This clonotype has at least ten counts. The chain joins TRBV19 to TRBJ1-2; TRBD1 is a possible D gene (6 bases). CDR3 length equals 15 residues. The ends were cut back, 4 bases at V and 6 bases at J, with 18 bases in the middle. In germline, CDR1 is LNHDA, CDR2 SQIVND (reference sequence). The CDR3 region is CASSTPFGAGDGYTF. For the CDR3, the DNA is TGTGCCAGTAGTACCCCCTTTGGTGCAGGGGATGGCTACACCTTC.

The chain is built from TRBV6-2 or TRBV6-3 and TRBJ2-3; tentatively, D is TRBD1 or TRBD2 (6 bases each). V was shortened by 2 bases and J by 3 bases, with 18 bases between the two germline ends. The CDR3 covers 17 residues. Germline values: CDR1 MNHEY, CDR2 SVGEGT. In nucleotides, the CDR3 is TGTGCCAGCAGTTACACGAGGGGGGCTAGCCCAACAGATACGCAGTATTTT. Translating gives CASSYTRGASPTDTQYF.

This clonotype occurred many times. The V and J genes are TRBV2 and TRBJ1-5; D unclear. Trimming took 6 bases from V and 4 from J, leaving 13 bases between them. Per germline, CDR1 SNHLY and CDR2 FYNNEI. This CDR3 has 14 residues. The CDR3 DNA is TGTGCCAGCAGGGTTCGGCTTTCTAATCAGCCCCAGCATTTT. As protein: CASRVRLSNQPQHF.

At least ten counts were recorded for this clonotype. The chain carries TRBV28 and TRBJ2-7; the match to TRBD2 covers 8 bases. The CDR3 totals 15 residues. The germline gives CDR1 MDHEN, CDR2 SYDVKM. V gave up 10 bases and J gave up 3 bases; unmatched junction bases: 14. CDR3 residues: CATGGGGQDIYEQYF. Here the CDR3 DNA reads TGTGCCACCGGGGGGGGGGGACAAGACATCTACGAGCAGTACTTC.

This clonotype was seen many times. The chain employs TRBV7-2 and TRBJ1-2; 8 nucleotides align to TRBD1. The V segment lost 4 bases and the J segment 3 bases; nucleotides outside the gene matches: 4. The germline CDR1 and CDR2 sequences are SGHTA and FQGNSA. This CDR3 region has 14 residues. CDR3 residues: CASSSVTGDYGYTF. CDR3 in DNA: TGTGCCAGCAGCTCAGTGACAGGGGACTATGGCTACACCTTC.

This clonotype was detected many times. The chain employs TRBV20-1 and TRBJ2-7, with TRBD1 matching 8 bases. The CDR3 is 14 amino acids. Germline V gene data show CDR1 as DFQATT and CDR2 as SNEGSKA (reference sequence). Germline trimming cut 1 base from V and 2 bases from J; bases unmatched to any gene: 4. The CDR3, as DNA: TGCAGTGCTAGAGGGGGGACAGGAACCTACGAGCAGTACTTC. Encoded protein: CSARGGTGTYEQYF.

This clonotype was recorded at least ten times. The V call is TRBV5-1, the J call TRBJ2-1; D remains unclear. The CDR3 contains 13 residues. With 0 bases removed from V and 13 bases from J, the gap between germline ends came to 14 bases. CDR1 and CDR2 from the germline V gene are SGHRS and YFSETQ. The CDR3 region has the DNA TGCGCCAGCAGCTTGGGCACTCCAACGGAACAGTTCTTC. It translates to CASSLGTPTEQFF.

This clonotype came up many times. The chain links TRBV5-1 to TRBJ2-1, with 7 bases fitting TRBD1. The germline V gene encodes CDR1 SGHRS and CDR2 YFSETQ. The CDR3 extends over 14 amino acids. The V segment lost 1 base and the J segment 4 bases; nucleotides outside the gene matches: 2. The chain's CDR3 is CASSLTTGYNEQFF. CDR3 in DNA: TGCGCCAGCAGCTTGACGACAGGGTACAATGAGCAGTTCTTC.

This clonotype was counted ten times or more. The chain couples TRBV13 to TRBJ1-1; D gene uncertain. CDR1 PRHDT and CDR2 FYEKMQ come from the germline V gene (reference sequence). This CDR3 spans 16 amino acids. The V end was cut by 1 base, the J end by 0 bases, with 12 bases between. The CDR3 loop is CASSLVDGYMNTEAFF. DNA of the CDR3: TGTGCCAGCAGCTTAGTTGACGGCTACATGAACACTGAAGCTTTCTTT.

The sample holds many counts of this clonotype. The gene calls are TRBV21-1 and TRBJ2-7; the table calls TRBD1, which could not be checked here. TRBV21-1 is a known pseudogene. This CDR3 is built from 17 residues. CDR3 coding DNA: TGTGCCAGCAGCAAAGACACAGGTTTCCCCTTCAACTACGAGCAGTACTTC. It yields the protein CASSKDTGFPFNYEQYF.